This T cell receptor (beta chain) comes out of a study of blood T cell repertoires in COVID-19. For the study at large: COVID-19 samples from acute and convalescent phases originated in the United States, Italy and Spain. Sources were T cells, B-cell-depleted T cells, or PBMCs; the material itself was cDNA or gDNA.

Here immunoSEQ multiplex PCR was the method, and the copy in TCRdb shows in-frame clones only, minus some. The data contain about 380,000 clones, 81% of them singletons. With 7 bases removed from V and 1 base from J, the gap between germline ends came to 17 bases. This CDR3 is 15 amino acids long. From germline, CDR1 is MNHNS and CDR2 SASEGT. The V gene is TRBV6-1, the J gene TRBJ2-7; possibly TRBD1 for D (6 bases). This TCR derives from a human donor with acute or convalescent COVID-19. The donor label of this sample is uncertain. Sequencing used peripheral blood. DNA for the CDR3: TGTGCCAGCAAATTACAGGGAACTCCATCCTACGAGCAGTACTTC. Residues: CASKLQGTPSYEQYF.